These 15 T cell receptor beta chains share one sample of origin, sequenced in a study of T cells after yellow fever vaccination. One entry per CDR3 protein, called by TCRdb with MiXCR from the 5' RACE reads. The data contain 95,000 to 150,000 distinct CDR3 sequences, roughly 15% of them seen just once; the ten biggest clones take up 35% to 45%. The sequenced sample was CD8+ T cells sorted from PBMCs, obtained 5 days after the yellow fever booster vaccination. These receptors came from a young man who received the YFV17D yellow fever vaccine.

CDR3 region: CASSFTRDNYEQYF. The CDR3 DNA reads as TGTGCCAGTAGTTTCACCCGGGACAACTACGAGCAGTACTTC. The chain combines TRBV19 with TRBJ2-7; D possibly corresponds to TRBD1 (6 bases). CDR1 is LNHDA, CDR2 SQIVND, per germline (reference sequence). This CDR3 spans 14 amino acids. Trimming left V 5 bases short and J 3 bases short, with 14 bases between.

The chain is built from TRBV9 and TRBJ1-2; tentatively, D is TRBD1 (6 bases). V was shortened by 3 bases and J by 6 bases, with 21 bases between the two germline ends. The CDR3 has 16 amino acids. Germline V CDR1 and CDR2: SGDLS, YYNGEE. This CDR3 reads CASSADGGPGLDGYTF. The CDR3 coding sequence is TGTGCCAGCAGCGCGGATGGGGGCCCGGGGTTGGATGGCTACACCTTC.

The genes are TRBV7-8 and TRBJ2-7, with TRBD2 as a possible D gene (5 bases). CDR3 length equals 14 residues. Looked up from germline, CDR1 is SGHVS and CDR2 is FQNEAQ. V was pared by 4 bases and J by 6 bases, with 16 bases between. CDR3 DNA: TGTGCCAGCAGCTCCGGCTTCGCGGGTTCCGAGCAGTACGTC. Amino acids: CASSSGFAGSEQYV.

The sample holds many counts of this clonotype. The rearrangement uses TRBV29-1 and TRBJ2-1; D call uncertain. This CDR3 comprises 12 residues. The germline V gene encodes CDR1 SQVTM and CDR2 ANQGSEA. The V gene lost 6 bases and the J gene lost 0 bases, with 6 bases spanning the gap. CDR3: CSVAFSYNEQFF. Here the CDR3 DNA reads TGCAGCGTGGCATTCTCCTACAATGAGCAGTTCTTC.

This clonotype was seen at least ten times. The chain joins TRBV4-3 to TRBJ2-1, with TRBD1 identical over 10 bases. V was clipped by 0 bases and J by 8 bases; unmatched bases: 4. Germline-derived CDR1 and CDR2 are LGHNA and YSLEER. The CDR3 has 15 amino acids. The CDR3 region is CASSQEGQGWDEQFF. In DNA form, the CDR3 reads TGCGCCAGCAGCCAAGAGGGACAGGGGTGGGATGAGCAGTTCTTC.

V and J are TRBV28 and TRBJ2-3, with 10 bases that match TRBD2. CDR1 and CDR2 from the germline V gene are MDHEN and SYDVKM. The CDR3 loop spans 17 amino acids. Trimming removed 3 bases from V and 6 bases from J; junction bases left unmatched: 12. This CDR3 reads CASSFILGTSDGDTQYF. The CDR3 nucleotides are TGTGCCAGCAGTTTCATTCTAGGGACTAGCGACGGGGATACGCAGTATTTT.

This clonotype was seen many times. This sequence joins TRBV4-1 and TRBJ2-3; D not resolved. This CDR3 is built from 14 residues. The germline V gene has CDR1 MGHRA and CDR2 YSYEKL. Trimming shortened V by 1 base and J by 2 bases, and 7 bases separated the two germline ends. CDR3 protein: CASSQVAATDTQYF. The CDR3 DNA reads as TGCGCCAGCAGCCAAGTGGCGGCCACAGATACGCAGTATTTT.

The chain uses TRBV7-3 and TRBJ1-2, with 7 nucleotides matching TRBD1. The V gene end was trimmed by 8 bases and the J gene end by 8 bases; junction bases not matched to a gene: 11. The CDR3 contains 13 residues. The germline gives CDR1 SGHTA, CDR2 FQGTGA. The CDR3 coding sequence is TGTGCCAGCTGTCCCGACAGGGACCTGGGCTACACCTTC. It encodes CASCPDRDLGYTF.

This clonotype was detected only a few times. The gene calls are TRBV4-1 and TRBJ1-1; D is ambiguous. CDR1 MGHRA and CDR2 YSYEKL come from the germline V gene. Trimming stripped 1 base from V and 7 bases from J, with 7 bases between. The CDR3 is made up of 12 amino acids. The CDR3 protein is CASSQGPLEAFF. CDR3 DNA: TGCGCCAGCAGCCAAGGTCCTCTTGAAGCTTTCTTT.

There are a few counts of this clonotype. The rearrangement joins TRBV6-2 or TRBV6-3 to TRBJ2-7; D gene unclear. V lost 5 bases and J lost 1, with 12 bases in between. The CDR3 extends over 14 amino acids. Per the germline V gene, CDR1 is MNHEY and CDR2 is SVGEGT. CDR3 sequence reads: CASSLRVPSYEQYF. As DNA, the CDR3 is TGTGCCAGCAGTCTCCGGGTCCCGTCCTACGAGCAGTACTTC.

The rearrangement uses TRBV7-9 and TRBJ2-7, with D maybe TRBD2 (6 bases). V was pared by 2 bases and J by 2 bases, with 16 bases between. CDR1 and CDR2 (germline): SEHNR, FQNEAQ (reference sequence). CDR3 length: 16 residues. Here the CDR3 DNA reads TGTGCCAGCAGCTTATCTGCGGGGCCCCTACCCTACGAGCAGTACGTC. Its protein product is CASSLSAGPLPYEQYV.

The CDR3 DNA sequence: TGTGCCAGCAGCCCCTGGGAGACCTACGAGCAGTACTTC. Protein sequence: CASSPWETYEQYF. The chain combines TRBV5-6 with TRBJ2-7; maybe TRBD2 (5 bases). The V gene's germline CDR1 is SGHDT and CDR2 YYEEEE. The CDR3 extends over 13 amino acids. V lost 4 bases and J 2 bases, leaving 10 bases between the germline ends.

This clonotype was seen many times. V and J are TRBV5-1 and TRBJ1-5; D perhaps matches TRBD1 (5 bases). The CDR3 contains 15 residues. The V end was cut by 0 bases, the J end by 3 bases, with 10 bases between. Germline V gene lookup returns CDR1 SGHRS and CDR2 YFSETQ. The DNA for the CDR3 is TGCGCCAGCAGCTTGGACGGGGGAGACAATCAGCCCCAGCATTTT. Translated, it gives CASSLDGGDNQPQHF. The full variable domain, rest sourced from reference TRBV5-1 and TRBJ1-5, is KAGVTQTPRYLIKTRGQQVTLSCSPISGHRSVSWYQQTPGQGLQFLFEYFSETQRNKGNFPGRFSGRQFSNSRSEMNVSTLELGDSALYLCASSLDGGDNQPQHFGDGTRLSIL.

The rearrangement joins TRBV29-1 to TRBJ2-3; unclear D gene. CDR3 length: 14 amino acids. V was pared by 1 base and J by 8 bases, with 16 bases between. Germline V gene sequence: CDR1 SQVTM, CDR2 ANQGSEA. CDR3 loop: CSVEGGTHDGTQYF. The CDR3 DNA reads as TGCAGCGTTGAAGGAGGAACCCACGATGGTACGCAGTATTTT.

Notes on this clonotype: A read error may account for a junction end that differs from germline. The V and J genes are TRBV10-2 and TRBJ2-5, with D tentatively TRBD1 (5 bases). In germline, CDR1 is WSHSY, CDR2 SAAADI. This CDR3 contains 15 residues. In DNA, the CDR3 is TGCGCCAGCAGTGATAAGGGGTATTATAAAGAGACCCAGTATTTC. As protein: CASSDKGYYKETQYF.